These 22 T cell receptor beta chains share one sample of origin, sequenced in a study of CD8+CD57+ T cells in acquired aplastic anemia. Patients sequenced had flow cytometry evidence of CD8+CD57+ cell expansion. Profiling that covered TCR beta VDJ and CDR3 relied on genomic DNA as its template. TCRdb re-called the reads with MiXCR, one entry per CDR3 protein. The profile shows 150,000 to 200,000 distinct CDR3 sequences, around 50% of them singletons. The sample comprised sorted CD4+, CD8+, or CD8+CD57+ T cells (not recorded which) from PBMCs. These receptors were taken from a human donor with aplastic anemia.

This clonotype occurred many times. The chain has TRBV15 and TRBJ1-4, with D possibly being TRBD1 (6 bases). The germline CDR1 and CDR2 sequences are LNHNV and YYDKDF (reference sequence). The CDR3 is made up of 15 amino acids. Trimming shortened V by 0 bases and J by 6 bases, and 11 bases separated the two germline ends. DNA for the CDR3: TGTGCCACCAGCAGAGATACGACAGGAGATGAAAAACTGTTTTTT. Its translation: CATSRDTTGDEKLFF.

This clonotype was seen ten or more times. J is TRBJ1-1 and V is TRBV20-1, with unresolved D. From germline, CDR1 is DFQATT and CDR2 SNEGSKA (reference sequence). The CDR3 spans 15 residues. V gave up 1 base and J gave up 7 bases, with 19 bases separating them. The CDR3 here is CSARVLKREKGEAFF. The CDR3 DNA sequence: TGCAGTGCTAGAGTTTTAAAGAGGGAGAAGGGTGAAGCTTTCTTT.

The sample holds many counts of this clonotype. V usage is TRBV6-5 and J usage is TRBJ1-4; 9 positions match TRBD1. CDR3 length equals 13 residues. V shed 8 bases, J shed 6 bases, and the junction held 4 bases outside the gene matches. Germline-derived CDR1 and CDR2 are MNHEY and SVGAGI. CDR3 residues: CASQRTGDEKLFF. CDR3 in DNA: TGTGCCAGCCAGAGGACAGGGGATGAAAAACTGTTTTTT.

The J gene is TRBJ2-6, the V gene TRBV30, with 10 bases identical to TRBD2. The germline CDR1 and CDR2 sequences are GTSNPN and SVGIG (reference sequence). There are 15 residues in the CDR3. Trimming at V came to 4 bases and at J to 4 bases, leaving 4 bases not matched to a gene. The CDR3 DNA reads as TGTGCCTGGACTAGCGGGAGTTCCGGGGCCAACGTCCTGACTTTC. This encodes CAWTSGSSGANVLTF.

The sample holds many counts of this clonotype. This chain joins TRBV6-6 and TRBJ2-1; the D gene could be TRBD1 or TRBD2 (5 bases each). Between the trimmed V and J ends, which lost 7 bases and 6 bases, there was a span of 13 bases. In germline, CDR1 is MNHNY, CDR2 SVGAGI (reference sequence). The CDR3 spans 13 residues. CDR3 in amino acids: CASNTWGSNEQFF. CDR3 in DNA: TGTGCCAGCAACACATGGGGGAGCAATGAGCAGTTCTTC.

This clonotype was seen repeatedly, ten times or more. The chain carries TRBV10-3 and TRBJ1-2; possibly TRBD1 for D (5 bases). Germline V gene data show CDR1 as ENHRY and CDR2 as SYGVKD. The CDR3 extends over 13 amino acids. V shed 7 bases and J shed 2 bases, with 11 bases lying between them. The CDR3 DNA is TGTGCCATCAACCGGGACGGAAACTATGGCTACACCTTC. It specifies CAINRDGNYGYTF.

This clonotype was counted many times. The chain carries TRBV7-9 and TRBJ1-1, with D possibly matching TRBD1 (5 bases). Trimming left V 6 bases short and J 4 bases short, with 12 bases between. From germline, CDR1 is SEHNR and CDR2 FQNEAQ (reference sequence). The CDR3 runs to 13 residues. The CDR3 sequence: CASSQGGFTEAFF. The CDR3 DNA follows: TGTGCCAGCAGTCAGGGAGGATTCACTGAAGCTTTCTTT. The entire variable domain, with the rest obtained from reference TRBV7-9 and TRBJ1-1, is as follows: DTGVSQNPRHKITKRGQNVTFRCDPISEHNRLYWYRQTLGQGPEFLTYFQNEAQLEKSRLLSDRFSAERPKGSFSTLEIQRTEQGDSAMYLCASSQGGFTEAFFGQGTRLTVV.

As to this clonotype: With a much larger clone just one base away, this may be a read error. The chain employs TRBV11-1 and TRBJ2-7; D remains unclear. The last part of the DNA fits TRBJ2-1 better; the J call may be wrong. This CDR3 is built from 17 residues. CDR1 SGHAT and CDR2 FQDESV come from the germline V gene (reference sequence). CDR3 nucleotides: TGTGCCAGCAGGCCCCCCCGGCGTGAGCACCGGGTGATTGAGCAGTTCTTC. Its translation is CASRPPRREHRVIEQFF.

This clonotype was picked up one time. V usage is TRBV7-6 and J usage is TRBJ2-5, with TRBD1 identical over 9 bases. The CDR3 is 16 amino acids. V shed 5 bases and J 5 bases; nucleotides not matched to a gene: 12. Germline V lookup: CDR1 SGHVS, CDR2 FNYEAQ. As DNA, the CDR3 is TGTGCCAGCAGCGGTCGACAGGGGGGCGGGCGGGAGACCCAGTACTTC. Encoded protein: CASSGRQGGGRETQYF.

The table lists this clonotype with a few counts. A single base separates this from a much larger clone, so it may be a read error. CDR3 nucleotides: TGTGCCAGCAGCCCCCTCGGGGGGAGGCATCGGGCCTACGAGCAGCACTTC. Its protein is CASSPLGGRHRAYEQHF. This chain connects TRBV11-2 to TRBJ2-7, with 7 nucleotides matching TRBD2. This CDR3 has 17 amino acids. CDR1 and CDR2 from the germline V gene are SGHAT and FQNNGV.

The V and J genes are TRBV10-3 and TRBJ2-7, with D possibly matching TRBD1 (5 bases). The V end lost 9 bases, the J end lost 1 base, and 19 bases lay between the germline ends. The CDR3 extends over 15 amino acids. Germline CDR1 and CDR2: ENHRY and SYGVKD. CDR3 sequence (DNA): TGTGCCATAGCCCGGACACCACAAAATTCCTACGAGCAGTACTTC. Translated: CAIARTPQNSYEQYF.

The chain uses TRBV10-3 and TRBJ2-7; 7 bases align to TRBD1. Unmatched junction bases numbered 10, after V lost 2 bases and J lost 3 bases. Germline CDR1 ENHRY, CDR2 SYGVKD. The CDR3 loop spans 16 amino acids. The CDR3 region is CAISEAWGTVRYEQYF. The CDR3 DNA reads TGTGCCATCAGTGAGGCGTGGGGGACAGTACGCTACGAGCAGTACTTC.

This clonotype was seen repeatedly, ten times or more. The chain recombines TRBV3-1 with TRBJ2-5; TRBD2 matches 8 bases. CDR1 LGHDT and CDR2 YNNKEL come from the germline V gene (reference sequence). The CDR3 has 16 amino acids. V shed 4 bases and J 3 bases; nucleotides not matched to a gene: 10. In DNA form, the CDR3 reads TGTGCCAGCAGCCGCTTAGCGGGGACGGGGGAAGAGACCCAGTACTTC. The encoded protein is CASSRLAGTGEETQYF.

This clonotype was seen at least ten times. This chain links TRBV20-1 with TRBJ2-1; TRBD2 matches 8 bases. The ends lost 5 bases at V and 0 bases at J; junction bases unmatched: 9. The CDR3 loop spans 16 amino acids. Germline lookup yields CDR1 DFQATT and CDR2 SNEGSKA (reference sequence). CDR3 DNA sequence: TGCAGTGCTGATAAACCGGGACTAGTCTCCTACAATGAGCAGTTCTTC. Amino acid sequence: CSADKPGLVSYNEQFF.

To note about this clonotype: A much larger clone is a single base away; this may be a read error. The CDR3 nucleotides read TGTGCCAGCGGGACAGGTTACTCTGGAAACACCATATATTTT. Protein sequence: CASGTGYSGNTIYF. The chain uses TRBV12-3 or TRBV12-4 and TRBJ1-3, with 8 bases that match TRBD1. The CDR3 totals 14 residues. The junction had 3 bases not matched to a gene; V was cut back by 8 bases and J by 0 bases.

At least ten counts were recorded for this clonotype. CDR3 DNA: TGTGCCACCAGTGATCCCGACCCAGGGGAGCAAGAGACCCAGTACTTC. Translating it yields CATSDPDPGEQETQYF. The rearrangement joins TRBV24-1 to TRBJ2-5, with D perhaps matching TRBD1 (6 bases). V shed 3 bases and J shed 2 bases, with 15 bases lying between them. Germline CDR1 is KGHDR and CDR2 is SFDVKD. The CDR3 runs to 16 residues.

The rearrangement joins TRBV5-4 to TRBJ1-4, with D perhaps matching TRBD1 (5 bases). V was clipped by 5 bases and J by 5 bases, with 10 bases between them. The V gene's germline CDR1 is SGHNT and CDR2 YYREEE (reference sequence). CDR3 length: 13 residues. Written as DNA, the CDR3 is TGTGCCAGCAGACCGAAGGGGAATGAAAAACTGTTTTTT. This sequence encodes CASRPKGNEKLFF. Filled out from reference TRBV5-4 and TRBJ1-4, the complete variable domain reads ETGVTQSPTHLIKTRGQQVTLRCSSQSGHNTVSWYQQALGQGPQFIFQYYREEENGRGNFPPRFSGLQFPNYSSELNVNALELDDSALYLCASRPKGNEKLFFGSGTQLSVL.

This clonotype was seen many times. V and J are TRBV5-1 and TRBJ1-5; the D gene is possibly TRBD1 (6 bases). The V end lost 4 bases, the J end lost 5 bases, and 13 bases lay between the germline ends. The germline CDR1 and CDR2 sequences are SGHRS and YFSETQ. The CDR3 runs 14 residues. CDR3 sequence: CASSPQGNDQPQHF. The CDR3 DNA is TGCGCCAGCAGCCCTCAGGGGAACGATCAGCCCCAGCATTTT.

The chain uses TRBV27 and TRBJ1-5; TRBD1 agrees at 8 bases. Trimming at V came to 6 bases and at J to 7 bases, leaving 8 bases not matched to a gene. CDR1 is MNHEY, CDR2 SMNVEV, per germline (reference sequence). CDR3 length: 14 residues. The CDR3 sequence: CASRKTGEPQPQHF. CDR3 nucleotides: TGTGCCAGCAGGAAGACAGGGGAGCCGCAGCCCCAGCATTTT.

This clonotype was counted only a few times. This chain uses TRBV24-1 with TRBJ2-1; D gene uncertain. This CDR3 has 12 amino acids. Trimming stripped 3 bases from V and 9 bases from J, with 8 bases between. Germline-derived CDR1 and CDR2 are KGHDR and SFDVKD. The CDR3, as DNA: TGTGCCACCAGTGATCAGGTGGGTGAGCAGTTCTTC. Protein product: CATSDQVGEQFF.

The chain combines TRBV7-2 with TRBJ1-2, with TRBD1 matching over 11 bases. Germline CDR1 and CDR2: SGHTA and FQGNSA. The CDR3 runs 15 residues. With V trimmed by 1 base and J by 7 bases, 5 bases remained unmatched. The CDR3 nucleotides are TGTGCCAGCAGCTTAGTGGACAGGGGGCAGAGTGGCTACACCTTC. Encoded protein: CASSLVDRGQSGYTF.

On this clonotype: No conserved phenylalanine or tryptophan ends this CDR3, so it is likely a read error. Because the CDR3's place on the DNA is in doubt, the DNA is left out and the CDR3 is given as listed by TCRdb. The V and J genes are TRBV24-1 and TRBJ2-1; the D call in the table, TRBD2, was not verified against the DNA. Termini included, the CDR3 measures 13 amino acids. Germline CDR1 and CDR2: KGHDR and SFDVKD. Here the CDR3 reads CATSDQREPVSFL.